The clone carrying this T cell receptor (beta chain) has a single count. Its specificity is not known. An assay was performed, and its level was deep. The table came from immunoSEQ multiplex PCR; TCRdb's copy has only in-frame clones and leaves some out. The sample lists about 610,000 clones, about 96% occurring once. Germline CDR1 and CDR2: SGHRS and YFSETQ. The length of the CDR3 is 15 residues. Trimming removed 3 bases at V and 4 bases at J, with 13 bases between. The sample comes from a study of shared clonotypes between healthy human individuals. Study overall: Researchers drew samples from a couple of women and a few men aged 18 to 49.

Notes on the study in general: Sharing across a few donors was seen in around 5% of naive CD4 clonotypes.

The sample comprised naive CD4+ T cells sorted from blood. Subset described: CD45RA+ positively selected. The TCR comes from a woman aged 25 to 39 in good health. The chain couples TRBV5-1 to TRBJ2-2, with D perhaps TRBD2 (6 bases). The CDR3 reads CASSSPGTATGELFF. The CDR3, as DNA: TGCGCCAGCAGCTCCCCGGGGACTGCCACCGGGGAGCTGTTTTTT.